This is a list of T cell receptor beta chains from one sample in a study of blood T cell repertoires in COVID-19. TCRdb keeps only in-frame clones here, not all; method: immunoSEQ multiplex PCR. The table lists hundreds of thousands of clones, 65% to 90% of them singletons. Sequencing input: PBMCs or T cells enriched from blood (not recorded which). The receptor source for this set is a man aged 35-49 years who had recovered from COVID-19. Both conserved end residues are part of each CDR3. The D gene is left open where the match is weak.

>TRBD2|TRBV28
CASRTSGKETQYF
>NA|TRBV2
CASSRTTYNEQFF
>TRBD1|TRBV10-3
CAISEKGTGAQETQYF
>NA|TRBV7-2
CASSLVPGTGNTIYF
>TRBD2|TRBV9
CASSATSGGTGELFF
>TRBD2|TRBV5-8
CASSLGAGDPQETQYF
>TRBD1|TRBV6-5
CASSKQGPTNEKLFF
>NA|TRBV4-3
CASSQEAGDIYGYTF
>NA|TRBV27
CASSLFWTRRNTEAFF
>TRBD1|TRBV6-5
CASSFRTGGDEQYF
>TRBD2|TRBV27
CASSFMVAGTDTQYF
>TRBD1|TRBV19
CASSTRDRFFQETQYF
>NA|TRBV7-6
CASSLAWGSLYF
>TRBD1|TRBV2
CASSALGTGPYGYTF
>TRBD1|TRBV10-3
CAIRGDRGEGGYTF
>TRBD1|TRBV29-1
CSVSDTGAGELFF
>TRBD1|TRBV5-1
CASSRRGKGAADGYTF
>TRBD1|TRBV4-3
CASSQDGGGVTIDNTEAFF
>TRBD2|TRBV11-3
CASSGLAADTQYF
>NA|TRBV3-1/TRBV3-2
CASSQVIGPQGKLFF
>NA|TRBV7-9
CASSSPGRGRETQYF
>TRBD1|TRBV7-2
CASSAGQGLLEAFF
>TRBD2|TRBV18
CASSPSGGAYEQYF
>NA|TRBV19
CASSMGPNSYEQYF
>TRBD2|TRBV7-7
CASSRGGGRPATGELFF
>NA|TRBV3-1/TRBV3-2
CASSQDLSGANVLTF
>TRBD2|TRBV5-1
CASSEGLAGGNSNEQFF
>NA|TRBV2
CASSEWAGNQPQHF
>TRBD2|TRBV7-8
CASSRPGLATYEQYF
>NA|TRBV5-1
CASSLEGGGNEQFF
>TRBD1|TRBV3-1/TRBV3-2
CASSQRQGDSPLHF
>NA|TRBV2
CASRREGNQPQHF
>NA|TRBV18
CASSPPAGDYEQYF
>NA|TRBV5-1
CASSTSDSTDTQYF
>NA|TRBV7-2
CASSLRSPLVGRNSEQFF
>TRBD2|TRBV4-1
CASSQGNSGRPSSDTQYF
>TRBD2|TRBV5-4
CASTPGLATDTQYF
>NA|TRBV27
CASSPRGVRMFF
>NA|TRBV19
CASSSQGGSYEQYF
>NA|TRBV6-5
CASRSEKLFF
>TRBD2|TRBV30
CAWSPSGSETDTQYF
>NA|TRBV9
CASTTPPGSGELFF
>TRBD2|TRBV7-2
CASSPRLAGVTDTQYF
>TRBD1|TRBV9
CASSVEGQGVTEAFF